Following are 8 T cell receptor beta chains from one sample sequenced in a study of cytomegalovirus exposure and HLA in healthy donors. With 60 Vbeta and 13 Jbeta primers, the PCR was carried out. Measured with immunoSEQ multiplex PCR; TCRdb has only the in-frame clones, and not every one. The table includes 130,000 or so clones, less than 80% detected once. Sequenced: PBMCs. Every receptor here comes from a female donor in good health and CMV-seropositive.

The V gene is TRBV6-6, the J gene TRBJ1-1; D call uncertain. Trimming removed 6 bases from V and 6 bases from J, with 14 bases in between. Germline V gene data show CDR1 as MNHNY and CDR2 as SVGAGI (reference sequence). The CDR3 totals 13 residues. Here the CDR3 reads CASSPAGGSEAFF. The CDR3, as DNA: TGTGCCAGCAGCCCCGCGGGAGGTTCTGAAGCTTTCTTT.

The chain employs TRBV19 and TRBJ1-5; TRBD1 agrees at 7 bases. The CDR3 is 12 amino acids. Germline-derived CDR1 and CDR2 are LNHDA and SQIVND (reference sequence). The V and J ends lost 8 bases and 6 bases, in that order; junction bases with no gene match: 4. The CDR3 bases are TGTGCCAGTCGACAGGGCGGTCAGCCCCAGCATTTT. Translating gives CASRQGGQPQHF. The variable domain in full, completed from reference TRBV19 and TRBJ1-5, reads DGGITQSPKYLFRKEGQNVTLSCEQNLNHDAMYWYRQDPGQGLRLIYYSQIVNDFQKGDIAEGYSVSREKKESFPLTVTSAQKNPTAFYLCASRQGGQPQHFGDGTRLSIL.

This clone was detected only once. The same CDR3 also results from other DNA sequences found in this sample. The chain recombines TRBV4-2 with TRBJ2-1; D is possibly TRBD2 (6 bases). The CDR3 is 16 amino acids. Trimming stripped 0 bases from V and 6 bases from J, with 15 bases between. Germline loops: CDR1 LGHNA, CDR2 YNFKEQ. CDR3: CASSQDLGLMSNEQFF. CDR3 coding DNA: TGTGCCAGCAGCCAAGATCTAGGACTAATGTCCAATGAGCAGTTCTTC.

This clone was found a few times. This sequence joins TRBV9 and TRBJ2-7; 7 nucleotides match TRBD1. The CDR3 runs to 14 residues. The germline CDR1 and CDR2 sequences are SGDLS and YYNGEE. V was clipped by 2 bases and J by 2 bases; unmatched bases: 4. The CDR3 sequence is CASSVGDSAYEQYF. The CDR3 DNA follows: TGTGCCAGCAGCGTGGGGGACAGCGCCTACGAGCAGTACTTC.

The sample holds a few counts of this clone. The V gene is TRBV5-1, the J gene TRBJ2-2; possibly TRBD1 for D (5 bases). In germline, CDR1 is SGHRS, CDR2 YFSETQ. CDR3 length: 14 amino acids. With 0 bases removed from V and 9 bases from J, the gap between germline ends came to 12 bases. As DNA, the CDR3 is TGCGCCAGCAGCTTGGGGGGCCCGAGCAGGGAGCTGTTTTTT. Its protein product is CASSLGGPSRELFF. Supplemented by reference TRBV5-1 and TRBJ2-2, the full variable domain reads KAGVTQTPRYLIKTRGQQVTLSCSPISGHRSVSWYQQTPGQGLQFLFEYFSETQRNKGNFPGRFSGRQFSNSRSEMNVSTLELGDSALYLCASSLGGPSRELFFGEGSRLTVL.

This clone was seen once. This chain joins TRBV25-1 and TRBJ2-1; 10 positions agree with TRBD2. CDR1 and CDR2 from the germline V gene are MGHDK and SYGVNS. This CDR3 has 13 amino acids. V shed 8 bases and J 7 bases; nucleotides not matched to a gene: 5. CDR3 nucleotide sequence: TGTGCCAGCGGGCCTAGCGGGAGTAATGAGCAGTTCTTC. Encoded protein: CASGPSGSNEQFF.

For the CDR3, the DNA is TGTGCCAGCACCGGGTCTAACTATGGCTACACCTTC. Translated: CASTGSNYGYTF. J is TRBJ1-2 and V is TRBV6-1; no clear D. CDR1 MNHNS and CDR2 SASEGT come from the germline V gene. The CDR3 is made up of 12 amino acids. The V end lost 7 bases, the J end lost 0 bases, and 6 bases lay between the germline ends.

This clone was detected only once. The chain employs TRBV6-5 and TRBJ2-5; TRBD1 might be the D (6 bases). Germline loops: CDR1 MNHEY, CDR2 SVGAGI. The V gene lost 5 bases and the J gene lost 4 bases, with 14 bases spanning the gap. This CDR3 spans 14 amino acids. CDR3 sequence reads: CASSTPGVRETQYF. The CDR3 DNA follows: TGTGCCAGCAGTACCCCAGGGGTCCGAGAGACCCAGTACTTC.